This T cell receptor (beta chain) was recovered during a study of PD-L1 blockade in urothelial cancer. Germline V CDR1 and CDR2: MNHNS, SASEGT. CDR3 size: 14 residues. The V gene end was trimmed by 2 bases and the J gene end by 4 bases; junction bases not matched to a gene: 5. Samples were collected from each patient before treatment and during treatment. Each patient gave between 1 and 8 of them in total. Each PCR reaction had synthetic TCR analog templates spiked into it. The assay was immunoSEQ multiplex PCR, and TCRdb's table has in-frame clones only and misses some. The table records more than 30,000 clones, approximately 87% of them present only once.

This TCR came from a man aged 45 to 65 with urothelial cancer. The chain joins TRBV6-1 to TRBJ2-7; 7 bases map to TRBD1. The source was PBMCs, collected around atezolizumab (anti-PD-L1) treatment. The CDR3 region is CASSELDRTYEQYF. Here the CDR3 DNA reads TGTGCCAGCAGTGAACTGGACAGGACATACGAGCAGTACTTC.